This T cell receptor (beta chain) was sequenced during a study of T cells in Graves' hyperthyroidism and ophthalmopathy. Study-wide results and limits: Ophthalmopathy, as predicted by the model, came a median roughly 6.3 months after the prediction.

Germline V gene data show CDR1 as MNHNS and CDR2 as SASEGT. The CDR3 loop spans 16 amino acids. Trimming at V came to 5 bases and at J to 7 bases, leaving 10 bases not matched to a gene. Researchers amplified the TCR beta CDR3 regions from RNA transcripts. Researchers ran a first-round RT-PCR on the TCR CDR3 using the HTBI primer set. TCRdb fed the multiplex PCR reads into MiXCR, producing one record per CDR3 protein. The sample yields some 380,000 distinct CDR3 sequences, approximately 15% seen once. This clonotype was counted at least ten times. The antigen remains undetermined. Sequencing used blood. This receptor was obtained from a man younger than 45 with Graves' hyperthyroidism that later progressed to Graves' ophthalmopathy. This chain uses TRBV6-1 with TRBJ2-5, with 13 bases aligning to TRBD2. The CDR3 spells CASSSLTSGGTRTQYF. Written as DNA, the CDR3 is TGTGCCAGCAGTTCCCTGACTAGCGGGGGGACTCGGACCCAGTACTTC.